Listed here are 19 T cell receptor beta chains from one sample, sequenced in a study of blood T cells in healthy people across ages. The authors ran a second PCR of roughly 6 to 12 cycles using a sample-barcoded 5' primer and a J-beta primer mix. TCRdb used MiXCR to reprocess the 5' RACE reads, holding one entry per CDR3 protein. The table records some 1.5 million distinct CDR3 sequences, 35% to 45% of them present only once. The sequencing input was blood. The receptors here all came from a woman between 18 and 29 years old in good health.

J is TRBJ1-4 and V is TRBV10-3; D unresolved. V lost 3 bases and J 7 bases, leaving 3 bases between the germline ends. This CDR3 comprises 11 residues. The V gene's germline CDR1 is ENHRY and CDR2 SYGVKD. CDR3 sequence: CAISDAEKLFF. DNA of the CDR3: TGTGCCATCAGTGACGCTGAAAAACTGTTTTTT.

The rearrangement joins TRBV4-2 to TRBJ2-7; TRBD1 aligns across 8 bases. The CDR3 totals 16 residues. The germline V gene encodes CDR1 LGHNA and CDR2 YNFKEQ. V shed 1 base, J shed 6 bases, and the junction held 11 bases outside the gene matches. CDR3 DNA: TGTGCCAGCAGCCAAGGTTTGGCAGGGGGCTTAAGCGAGCAGTACTTC. It specifies CASSQGLAGGLSEQYF.

The chain carries TRBV4-1 and TRBJ2-7; 8 bases are shared with TRBD2. CDR1 is MGHRA and CDR2 is YSYEKL in the germline V gene. CDR3 length: 15 amino acids. Trimming took 6 bases from V and 3 from J; bases not matched to a gene: 10. Written as DNA, the CDR3 is TGCGCCAGCAGTATAGCTAGCGGGTCCCACTACGAGCAGTACTTC. Its protein is CASSIASGSHYEQYF.

This clonotype came up a few times. The rearrangement uses TRBV20-1 and TRBJ2-3; D is ambiguous. The germline gives CDR1 DFQATT, CDR2 SNEGSKA (reference sequence). The V and J ends lost 3 bases and 2 bases respectively, with 9 bases between them. The CDR3 is made up of 13 amino acids. The CDR3 region has the DNA TGCAGTGCTAGCTCGTCTTACACAGATACGCAGTATTTT. Protein product: CSASSSYTDTQYF.

The V call is TRBV20-1, the J call TRBJ1-1, with 9 bases identical to TRBD1. The germline CDR1 and CDR2 sequences are DFQATT and SNEGSKA (reference sequence). The J segment lost 0 bases and the V segment lost 2 bases, leaving 4 bases of the junction unmatched. The CDR3 runs to 15 residues. The chain's CDR3 is CSARTQGAMNTEAFF. DNA for the CDR3: TGCAGTGCTAGAACACAGGGGGCGATGAACACTGAAGCTTTCTTT.

This clonotype was found many times. The chain joins TRBV19 to TRBJ2-1; no reliable D call. CDR1 LNHDA and CDR2 SQIVND come from the germline V gene (reference sequence). Trimming cost V 4 bases and J 1 base, with 11 bases left between them. The CDR3 loop spans 15 amino acids. CDR3 in amino acids: CASSKDPDSYNEQFF. As DNA, the CDR3 is TGTGCCAGTAGTAAGGACCCGGATTCCTACAATGAGCAGTTCTTC.

This sequence joins TRBV6-6 and TRBJ1-3, with no clear D. Germline assignment: CDR1 MNHNY and CDR2 SVGAGI (reference sequence). The CDR3 runs 16 residues. Trimming took off 2 bases at V and 0 bases at J, with 11 bases between the two ends. DNA for the CDR3: TGTGCCAGCAGTTACGCCACAGTTTTCTCTGGAAACACCATATATTTT. Encoded protein: CASSYATVFSGNTIYF.

This sequence joins TRBV3-1 and TRBJ2-5; 9 bases are shared with TRBD2. CDR1 is LGHDT, CDR2 YNNKEL, per germline (reference sequence). The CDR3 covers 17 residues. The J segment lost 5 bases and the V segment lost 1 base, leaving 11 bases of the junction unmatched. The CDR3 protein is CASSQGRRAGGWETQYF. The CDR3 nucleotides read TGTGCCAGCAGCCAAGGACGCCGAGCGGGAGGTTGGGAGACCCAGTACTTC.

This clonotype was counted between two and nine times. The chain employs TRBV7-3 and TRBJ1-5; D uncertain. The germline V and J ends were trimmed by 3 bases and 6 bases, with 9 bases remaining between them. There are 13 residues in the CDR3. Germline V CDR1 and CDR2: SGHTA, FQGTGA. The CDR3 region has the DNA TGTGCCAGCAGCTTTAATGCGGGTCAGCCCCAGCATTTT. Its translation is CASSFNAGQPQHF.

CDR3 residues: CSARSRGLWPQHF. In nucleotides, the CDR3 is TGCAGTGCTAGGTCCAGGGGATTATGGCCCCAGCATTTT. The rearrangement joins TRBV20-1 to TRBJ1-5; TRBD1 might be the D (6 bases). In germline, CDR1 is DFQATT, CDR2 SNEGSKA (reference sequence). Trimming shortened V by 3 bases and J by 9 bases, and 15 bases separated the two germline ends. The length of the CDR3 is 13 residues.

V usage is TRBV4-3 and J usage is TRBJ1-2; 12 bases align to TRBD1. V gave up 4 bases and J gave up 4 bases; unmatched junction bases: 4. CDR1 is LGHNA and CDR2 is YSLEER in the germline V gene. The CDR3 spans 15 residues. This CDR3 reads CASSRSGQGAYGYTF. In DNA form, the CDR3 reads TGCGCCAGCAGCCGATCGGGACAGGGGGCCTATGGCTACACCTTC.

The genes are TRBV20-1 and TRBJ2-7; 10 bases are shared with TRBD2. The CDR3 contains 16 residues. The germline gives CDR1 DFQATT, CDR2 SNEGSKA (reference sequence). The CDR3 sequence: CQIAGGARGVSYEQYF. CDR3 nucleotide sequence: TGCCAAATAGCGGGAGGCGCCAGGGGGGTATCCTACGAGCAGTACTTC.

The rearrangement uses TRBV7-2 and TRBJ2-3, with D perhaps TRBD2 (7 bases). Per the germline V gene, CDR1 is SGHTA and CDR2 is FQGNSA. The length of the CDR3 is 14 residues. The V end was cut by 11 bases, the J end by 0 bases, with 15 bases between. This CDR3 is CASQAGASTDTQYF. The CDR3 DNA is TGTGCCTCCCAGGCGGGGGCAAGCACAGATACGCAGTATTTT.

The gene calls are TRBV11-2 and TRBJ2-3; TRBD2 aligns across 10 bases. The CDR3 extends over 18 amino acids. Germline values: CDR1 SGHAT, CDR2 FQNNGV. Trimming cost V 3 bases and J 3 bases; bases outside gene matches: 12. The CDR3 loop is CASSFPFEGTSVTDTQYF. CDR3 bases: TGTGCCAGCAGCTTTCCGTTCGAGGGGACTAGCGTTACAGATACGCAGTATTTT. Full variable domain (missing parts from reference TRBV11-2 and TRBJ2-3): EAGVAQSPRYKIIEKRQSVAFWCNPISGHATLYWYQQILGQGPKLLIQFQNNGVVDDSQLPKDRFSAERLKGVDSTLKIQPAKLEDSAVYLCASSFPFEGTSVTDTQYFGPGTRLTVL.

This clonotype appeared many times. The rearrangement links TRBV20-1 to TRBJ2-7; 7 bases agree with TRBD2. V gave up 1 base and J gave up 4 bases; unmatched junction bases: 7. Per germline, CDR1 DFQATT and CDR2 SNEGSKA (reference sequence). The CDR3 is 14 amino acids. In DNA form, the CDR3 reads TGCAGTGCTAGAGCCGGACTAGTTTCGTACGAGCAGTACTTC. It is translated as CSARAGLVSYEQYF.

The CDR3 DNA reads as TGTGCCAGCAGGAGCTCTTTTCTGGCTGAAGCTTTCTTT. Protein: CASRSSFLAEAFF. The rearrangement joins TRBV2 to TRBJ1-1, with no clear D. With 6 bases removed from V and 6 bases from J, the gap between germline ends came to 14 bases. Looked up from germline, CDR1 is SNHLY and CDR2 is FYNNEI. CDR3 length: 13 amino acids.

This clonotype was counted a few times. V gene TRBV27 combines with J gene TRBJ1-1; 10 bases line up with TRBD1. The trim removed 4 bases at V and 4 bases at J, leaving 3 bases unmatched. CDR3 length: 14 residues. Looked up from germline, CDR1 is MNHEY and CDR2 is SMNVEV (reference sequence). The CDR3 sequence is CASSWWDRGTEAFF. The CDR3 nucleotides read TGTGCCAGCAGTTGGTGGGACAGGGGCACTGAAGCTTTCTTT.

The chain is built from TRBV4-3 and TRBJ2-1; 11 bases are shared with TRBD2. The V segment lost 1 base and the J segment 7 bases; nucleotides outside the gene matches: 6. The germline V gene encodes CDR1 LGHNA and CDR2 YSLEER. This CDR3 has 16 amino acids. CDR3: CASSQVAGGPGNEQFF. The CDR3 nucleotides read TGCGCCAGCAGCCAAGTAGCGGGAGGGCCAGGTAATGAGCAGTTCTTC.

This chain uses TRBV7-8 with TRBJ2-7, with D perhaps TRBD2 (7 bases). The CDR3 is 16 residues long. Germline V lookup: CDR1 SGHVS, CDR2 FQNEAQ. V was pared by 2 bases and J by 3 bases, with 17 bases between. CDR3 residues: CASSLRGAGHYYEQYF. CDR3 nucleotide sequence: TGTGCCAGCAGCTTAAGGGGAGCGGGACACTACTACGAGCAGTACTTC.